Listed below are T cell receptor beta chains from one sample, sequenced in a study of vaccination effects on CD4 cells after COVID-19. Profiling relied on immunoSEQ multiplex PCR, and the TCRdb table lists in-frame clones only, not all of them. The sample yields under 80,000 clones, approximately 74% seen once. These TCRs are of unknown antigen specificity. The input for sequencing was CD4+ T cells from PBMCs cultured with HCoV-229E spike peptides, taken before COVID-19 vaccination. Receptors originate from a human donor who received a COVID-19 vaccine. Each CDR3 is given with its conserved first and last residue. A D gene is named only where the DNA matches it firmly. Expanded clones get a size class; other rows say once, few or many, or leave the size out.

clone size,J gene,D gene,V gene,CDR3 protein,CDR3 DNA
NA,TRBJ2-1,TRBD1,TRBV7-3,CASSFGLTGHNEQFF,TGTGCCAGCAGCTTTGGGCTGACAGGGCACAATGAGCAGTTCTTC
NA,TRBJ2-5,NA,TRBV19,CASSGDSQETQYF,TGTGCCAGTAGTGGTGACAGTCAAGAGACCCAGTACTTC
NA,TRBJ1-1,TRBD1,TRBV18,CASSRTKGAAEAFF,TGTGCCAGCTCGCGAACGAAGGGGGCGGCTGAAGCTTTCTTT
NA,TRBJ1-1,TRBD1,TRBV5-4,CASSSEDRALNTEAFF,TGTGCCAGCAGCTCGGAGGACAGGGCCCTGAACACTGAAGCTTTCTTT
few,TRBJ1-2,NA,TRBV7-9,CASSPGGGLNYGYTF,TGTGCCAGCAGCCCAGGAGGGGGGCTCAACTATGGCTACACCTTC
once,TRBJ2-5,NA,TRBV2,CASSEVLEGRETQYF,TGTGCCAGCAGTGAAGTATTGGAGGGCAGGGAGACCCAGTACTTC
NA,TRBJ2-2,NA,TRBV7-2,CASSLLNTGELFF,TGTGCCAGCAGCTTACTAAACACCGGGGAGCTGTTTTTT
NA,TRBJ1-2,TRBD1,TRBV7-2,CASSLDRGRIYGYTF,TGTGCCAGCAGCTTAGACAGGGGGCGTATCTATGGCTACACCTTC
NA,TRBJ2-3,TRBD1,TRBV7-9,CASRRQGNTDTQYF,TGTGCCAGCAGGAGACAGGGGAACACAGATACGCAGTATTTT
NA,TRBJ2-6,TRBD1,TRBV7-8,CASSLALGQGATYYGANVLTF,TGTGCCAGCAGCTTAGCTTTGGGACAGGGGGCCACTTACTATGGGGCCAACGTCCTGACTTTC
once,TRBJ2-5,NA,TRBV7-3,CASSVQGGETQYF,TGTGCCAGCAGCGTACAGGGTGGGGAGACCCAGTACTTC
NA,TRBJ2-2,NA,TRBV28,CASRMTGRAGELFF,TGTGCCAGCAGAATGACAGGGAGGGCCGGGGAGCTGTTTTTT
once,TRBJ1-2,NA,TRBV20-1,CSASIPGANYGYTF,TGCAGTGCTAGTATTCCAGGGGCCAACTATGGCTACACCTTC
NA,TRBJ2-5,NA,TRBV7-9,CASSLEGWRTQYF,TGTGCCAGCAGCTTAGAGGGTTGGCGGACCCAGTACTTC
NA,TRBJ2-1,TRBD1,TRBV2,CASSVDRASYNEQFF,TGTGCCAGCAGCGTTGACAGGGCCTCCTACAATGAGCAGTTCTTC
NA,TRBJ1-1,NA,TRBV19,CASSIAGSTEAFF,TGTGCCAGTAGTATCGCGGGAAGCACTGAAGCTTTCTTT
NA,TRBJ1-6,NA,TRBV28,CASSLPSSPLHF,TGTGCCAGCAGTTTGCCTAGTTCACCCCTCCACTTT
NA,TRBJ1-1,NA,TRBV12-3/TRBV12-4,CASRQGNTEAFF,TGTGCCAGCAGGCAGGGAAACACTGAAGCTTTCTTT
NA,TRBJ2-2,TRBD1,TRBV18,CASSPPGQGADGELFF,TGTGCCAGCTCCCCACCGGGACAGGGGGCCGACGGGGAGCTGTTTTTT
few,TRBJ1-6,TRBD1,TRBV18,CASSDGTASPLHF,TGTGCCAGCTCAGACGGGACAGCTTCACCCCTCCACTTT
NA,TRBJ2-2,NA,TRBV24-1,CATSDRSTGELFF,TGTGCCACCAGTGATAGGTCCACCGGGGAGCTGTTTTTT
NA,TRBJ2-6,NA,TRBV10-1,CASSDWASGANVLTF,TGCGCCAGCAGTGATTGGGCCTCTGGGGCCAACGTCCTGACTTTC
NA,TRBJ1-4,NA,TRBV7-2,CASSSAATNEKLFF,TGTGCCAGCAGCTCAGCTGCAACTAATGAAAAACTGTTTTTT
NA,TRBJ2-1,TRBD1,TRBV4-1,CASSLQNEGDRRFF,TGCGCCAGCAGCCTTCAAAACGAGGGGGACAGGAGGTTCTTC
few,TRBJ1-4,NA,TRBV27,CASSSRDATNEKLFF,TGTGCCAGCAGTTCCAGGGATGCAACTAATGAAAAACTGTTTTTT
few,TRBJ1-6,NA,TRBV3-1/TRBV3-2,CASSPARGNSPLHF,TGTGCCAGCAGCCCAGCTAGGGGCAATTCACCCCTCCACTTT
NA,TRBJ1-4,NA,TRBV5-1,CASSFRTESEGDEKLFF,TGCGCCAGCAGCTTCCGGACGGAAAGCGAGGGTGATGAAAAACTGTTTTTT
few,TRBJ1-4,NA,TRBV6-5,CASSRDSTNEKLFF,TGTGCCAGCAGTCGGGACTCAACTAATGAAAAACTGTTTTTT
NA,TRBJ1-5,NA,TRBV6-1,CASSEGSQPQHF,TGTGCCAGCAGTGAAGGAAGTCAGCCCCAGCATTTT
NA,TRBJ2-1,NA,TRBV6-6,CASSYLEEGPYNEQFF,TGTGCCAGCAGTTACTTGGAAGAGGGACCCTACAATGAGCAGTTCTTC
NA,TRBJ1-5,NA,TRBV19,CASSMDRDQPQHF,TGTGCCAGTAGTATGGACAGAGATCAGCCCCAGCATTTT
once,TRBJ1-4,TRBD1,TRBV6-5,CASSYRGQDEKLFF,TGTGCCAGCAGTTACAGGGGGCAGGACGAAAAACTGTTTTTT
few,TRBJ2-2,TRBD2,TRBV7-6,CASSLERGGFGELFF,TGTGCCAGCAGCCTGGAGCGGGGGGGCTTCGGGGAGCTGTTTTTT
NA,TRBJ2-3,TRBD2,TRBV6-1,CASREAGGLTDTQYF,TGTGCCAGCAGGGAAGCGGGGGGGTTGACAGATACGCAGTATTTT
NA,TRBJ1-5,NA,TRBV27,CASSLSGTANNQPQHF,TGTGCCAGCAGTCTTTCCGGGACCGCGAATAATCAGCCCCAGCATTTT
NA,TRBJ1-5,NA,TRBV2,CASSGNIWGLDQPQHF,TGTGCCAGCAGTGGGAACATCTGGGGGCTGGATCAGCCCCAGCATTTT
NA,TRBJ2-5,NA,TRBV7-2,CASSPDGSQETQYF,TGTGCCAGCAGCCCGGACGGCTCCCAAGAGACCCAGTACTTC
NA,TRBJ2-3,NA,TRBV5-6,CASRYKGAGRQGDTQYF,TGTGCCAGCAGATACAAGGGAGCGGGCCGCCAGGGAGATACGCAGTATTTT
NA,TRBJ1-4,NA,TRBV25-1,CASSEWGEKLFF,TGTGCCAGCAGTGAATGGGGTGAAAAACTGTTTTTT
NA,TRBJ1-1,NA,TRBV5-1,CASSPLYNTEAFF,TGCGCCAGCAGCCCGCTTTACAACACTGAAGCTTTCTTT
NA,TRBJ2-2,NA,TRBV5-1,CASSLEGTNTGELFF,TGCGCCAGCAGCTTAGAGGGGACGAACACCGGGGAGCTGTTTTTT
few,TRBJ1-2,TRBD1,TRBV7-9,CASRLPGQGAGYTF,TGTGCCAGCAGGCTTCCGGGACAGGGTGCTGGCTACACCTTC
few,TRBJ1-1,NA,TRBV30,CAWSRDTEAFF,TGTGCCTGGAGTCGGGACACTGAAGCTTTCTTT